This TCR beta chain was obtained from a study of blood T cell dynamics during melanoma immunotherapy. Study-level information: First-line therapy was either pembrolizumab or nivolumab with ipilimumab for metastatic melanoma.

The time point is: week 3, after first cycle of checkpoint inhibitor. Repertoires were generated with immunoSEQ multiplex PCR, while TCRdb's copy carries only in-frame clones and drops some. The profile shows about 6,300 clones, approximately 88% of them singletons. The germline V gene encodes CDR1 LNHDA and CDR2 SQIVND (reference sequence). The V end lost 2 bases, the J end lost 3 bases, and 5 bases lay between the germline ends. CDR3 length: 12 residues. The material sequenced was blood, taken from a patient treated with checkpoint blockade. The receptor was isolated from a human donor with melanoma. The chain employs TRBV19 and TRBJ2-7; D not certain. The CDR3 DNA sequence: TGTGCCAGTAGTATACCCGGCTACGAGCAGTACTTC. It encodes CASSIPGYEQYF.